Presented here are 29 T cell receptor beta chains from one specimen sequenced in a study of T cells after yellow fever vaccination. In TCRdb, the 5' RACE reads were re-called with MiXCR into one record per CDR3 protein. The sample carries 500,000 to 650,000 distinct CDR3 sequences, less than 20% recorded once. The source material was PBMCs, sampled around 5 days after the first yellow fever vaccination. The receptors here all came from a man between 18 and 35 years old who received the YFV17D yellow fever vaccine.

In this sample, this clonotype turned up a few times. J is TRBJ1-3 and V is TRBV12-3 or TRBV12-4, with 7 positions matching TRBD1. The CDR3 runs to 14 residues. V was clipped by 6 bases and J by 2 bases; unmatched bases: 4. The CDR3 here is CASRDDRAGNTIYF. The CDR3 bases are TGTGCCAGCAGGGATGACAGGGCTGGAAACACCATATATTTT.

The CDR3 sequence: CASSPTPGRANTEAFF. CDR3 coding DNA: TGTGCCAGCAGCCCGACGCCGGGCAGGGCGAACACTGAAGCTTTCTTT. The chain combines TRBV7-8 with TRBJ1-1, with D possibly being TRBD1 (5 bases). Trimming removed 5 bases from V and 1 base from J, with 17 bases in between. Germline values: CDR1 SGHVS, CDR2 FQNEAQ. The CDR3 sequence is 16 residues long. Supplemented by reference TRBV7-8 and TRBJ1-1, the full variable domain reads GAGVSQSPRYKVAKRGQDVALRCDPISGHVSLFWYQQALGQGPEFLTYFQNEAQLDKSGLPSDRFFAERPEGSVSTLKIQRTQQEDSAVYLCASSPTPGRANTEAFFGQGTRLTVV.

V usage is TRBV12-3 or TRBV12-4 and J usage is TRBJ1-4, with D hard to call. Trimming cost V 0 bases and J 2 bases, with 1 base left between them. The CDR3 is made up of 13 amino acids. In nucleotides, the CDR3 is TGTGCCAGCAGTTTAGCGACTAATGAAAAACTGTTTTTT. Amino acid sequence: CASSLATNEKLFF.

For the CDR3, the DNA is TGTGCCAGTTCTTCCGTGCTTGCAACTAATGAAAAACTGTTTTTT. Translated, it gives CASSSVLATNEKLFF. V is TRBV19 and J is TRBJ1-4; D unresolved. The CDR3 totals 15 residues. The V gene's germline CDR1 is LNHDA and CDR2 SQIVND (reference sequence). The V gene lost 8 bases and the J gene lost 0 bases, with 13 bases spanning the gap.

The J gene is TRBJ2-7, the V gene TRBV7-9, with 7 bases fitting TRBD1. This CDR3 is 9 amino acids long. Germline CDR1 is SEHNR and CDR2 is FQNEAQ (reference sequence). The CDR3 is CASSLGQVV. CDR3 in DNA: TGTGCCAGCAGCCTTGGACAGGTGGTC.

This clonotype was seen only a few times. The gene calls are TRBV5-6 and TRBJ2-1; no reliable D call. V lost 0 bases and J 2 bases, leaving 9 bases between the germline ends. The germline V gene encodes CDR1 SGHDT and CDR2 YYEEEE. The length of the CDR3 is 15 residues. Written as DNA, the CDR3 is TGTGCCAGCAGCTTGGTAAATTTGCCCTACAATGAGCAGTTCTTC. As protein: CASSLVNLPYNEQFF.

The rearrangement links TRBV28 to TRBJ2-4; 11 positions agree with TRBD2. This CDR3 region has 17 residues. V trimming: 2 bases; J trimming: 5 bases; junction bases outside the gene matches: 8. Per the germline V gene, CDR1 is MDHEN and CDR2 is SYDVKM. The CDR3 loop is CASSLPPLAGAENIQYF. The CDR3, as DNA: TGTGCCAGCAGTTTACCCCCACTAGCGGGGGCAGAAAACATTCAGTACTTC.

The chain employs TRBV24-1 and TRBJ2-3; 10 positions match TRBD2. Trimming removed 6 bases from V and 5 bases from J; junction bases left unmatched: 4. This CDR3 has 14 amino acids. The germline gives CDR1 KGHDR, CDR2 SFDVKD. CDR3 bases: TGTGCCACCAGTTTCGCTAGCGGGGGAGATACGCAGTATTTT. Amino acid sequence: CATSFASGGDTQYF.

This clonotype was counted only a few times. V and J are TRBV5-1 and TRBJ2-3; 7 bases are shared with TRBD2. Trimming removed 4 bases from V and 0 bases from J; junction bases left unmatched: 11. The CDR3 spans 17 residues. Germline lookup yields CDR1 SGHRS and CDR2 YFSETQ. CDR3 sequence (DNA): TGCGCCAGCAGCCCCATACGGGGGGTCACTAGCACAGATACGCAGTATTTT. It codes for CASSPIRGVTSTDTQYF.

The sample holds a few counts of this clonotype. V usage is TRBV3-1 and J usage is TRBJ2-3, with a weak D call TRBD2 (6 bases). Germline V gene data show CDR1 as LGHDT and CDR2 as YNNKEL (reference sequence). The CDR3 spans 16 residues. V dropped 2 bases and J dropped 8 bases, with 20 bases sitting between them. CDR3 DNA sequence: TGTGCCAGCAGCCAATTGGGTCTTGGGGGGATCGGTACGCAGTATTTT. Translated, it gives CASSQLGLGGIGTQYF.

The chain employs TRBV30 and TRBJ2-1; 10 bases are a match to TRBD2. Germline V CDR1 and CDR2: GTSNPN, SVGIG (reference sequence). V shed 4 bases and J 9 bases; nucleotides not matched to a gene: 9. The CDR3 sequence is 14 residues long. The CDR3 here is CAWTPGLAFGEQFF. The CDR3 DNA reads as TGTGCCTGGACGCCGGGACTAGCGTTCGGTGAGCAGTTCTTC.

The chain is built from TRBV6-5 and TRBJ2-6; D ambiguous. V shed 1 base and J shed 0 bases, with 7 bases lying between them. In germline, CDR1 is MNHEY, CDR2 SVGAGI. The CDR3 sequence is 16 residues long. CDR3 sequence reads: CASSYFEDSGANVLTF. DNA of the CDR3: TGTGCCAGCAGTTACTTTGAGGACTCTGGGGCCAACGTCCTGACTTTC.

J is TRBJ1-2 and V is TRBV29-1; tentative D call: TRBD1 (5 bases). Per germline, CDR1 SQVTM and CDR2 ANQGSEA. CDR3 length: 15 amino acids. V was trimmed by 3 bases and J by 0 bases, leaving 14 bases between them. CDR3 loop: CSVDATGDSNYGYTF. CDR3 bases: TGCAGCGTTGATGCCACAGGCGACTCTAACTATGGCTACACCTTC.

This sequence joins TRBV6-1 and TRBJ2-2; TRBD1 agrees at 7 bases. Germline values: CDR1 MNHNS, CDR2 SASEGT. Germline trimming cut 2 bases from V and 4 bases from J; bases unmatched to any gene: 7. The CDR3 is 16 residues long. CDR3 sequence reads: CASSENPGQLTGELFF. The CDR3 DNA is TGTGCCAGCAGTGAAAATCCGGGACAGCTCACCGGGGAGCTGTTTTTT.

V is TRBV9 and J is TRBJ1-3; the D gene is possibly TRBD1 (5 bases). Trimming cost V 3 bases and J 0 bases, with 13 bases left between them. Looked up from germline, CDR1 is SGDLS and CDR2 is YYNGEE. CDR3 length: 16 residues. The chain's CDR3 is CASSGHRSSSGNTIYF. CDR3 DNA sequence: TGTGCCAGCAGCGGCCACAGGTCTTCCTCTGGAAACACCATATATTTT.

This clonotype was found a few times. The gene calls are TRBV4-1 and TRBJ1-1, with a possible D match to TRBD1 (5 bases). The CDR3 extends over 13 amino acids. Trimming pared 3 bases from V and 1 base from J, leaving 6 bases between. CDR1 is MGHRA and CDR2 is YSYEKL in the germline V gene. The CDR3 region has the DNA TGCGCCAGCAGCCACGGACAGAACACTGAAGCTTTCTTT. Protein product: CASSHGQNTEAFF.

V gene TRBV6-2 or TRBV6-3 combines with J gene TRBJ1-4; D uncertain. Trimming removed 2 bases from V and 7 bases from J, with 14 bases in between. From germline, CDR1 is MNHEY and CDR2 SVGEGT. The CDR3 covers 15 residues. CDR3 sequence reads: CASSYGPARGEKLFF. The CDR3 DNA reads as TGTGCCAGCAGTTACGGGCCAGCTAGAGGTGAAAAACTGTTTTTT.

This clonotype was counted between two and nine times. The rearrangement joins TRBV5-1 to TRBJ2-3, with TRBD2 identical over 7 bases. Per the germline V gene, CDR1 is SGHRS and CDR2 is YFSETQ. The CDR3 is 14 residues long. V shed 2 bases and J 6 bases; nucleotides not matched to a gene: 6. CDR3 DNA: TGCGCCAGCAGCTTCCGGACTAGTTGGGATACGCAGTATTTT. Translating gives CASSFRTSWDTQYF.

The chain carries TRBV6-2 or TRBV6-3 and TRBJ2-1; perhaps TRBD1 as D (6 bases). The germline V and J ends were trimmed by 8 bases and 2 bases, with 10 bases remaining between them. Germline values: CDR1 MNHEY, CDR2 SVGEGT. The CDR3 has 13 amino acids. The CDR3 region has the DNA TGTGCCAGCCGGGACACCGCCTACAATGAGCAGTTCTTC. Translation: CASRDTAYNEQFF.

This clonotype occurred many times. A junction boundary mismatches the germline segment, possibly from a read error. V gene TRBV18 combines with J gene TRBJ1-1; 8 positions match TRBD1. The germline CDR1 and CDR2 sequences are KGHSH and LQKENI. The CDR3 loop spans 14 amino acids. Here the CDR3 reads CASSAGTGNTEAFF. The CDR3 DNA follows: TGCGCCAGCAGCGCCGGGACAGGGAACACTGAAGCTTTCTTT.

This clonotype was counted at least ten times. This chain's CDR3 is CASSIYAGQWDYEQYF. CDR3 DNA sequence: TGTGCCAGCAGCATCTATGCGGGACAGTGGGACTACGAGCAGTACTTC. V and J are TRBV7-2 and TRBJ2-7; tentatively, D is TRBD1 (7 bases). The CDR3 contains 16 residues. Germline CDR1 and CDR2: SGHTA and FQGNSA. The V gene lost 5 bases and the J gene lost 3 bases, with 20 bases spanning the gap.

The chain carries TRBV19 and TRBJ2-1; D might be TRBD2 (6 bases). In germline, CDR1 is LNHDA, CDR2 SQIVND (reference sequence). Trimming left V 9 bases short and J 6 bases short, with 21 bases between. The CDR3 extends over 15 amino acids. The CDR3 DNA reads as TGTGCCAGCACAGGACCGGGACTGGGATTCAATGAGCAGTTCTTC. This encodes CASTGPGLGFNEQFF. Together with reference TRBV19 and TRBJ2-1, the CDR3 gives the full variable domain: DGGITQSPKYLFRKEGQNVTLSCEQNLNHDAMYWYRQDPGQGLRLIYYSQIVNDFQKGDIAEGYSVSREKKESFPLTVTSAQKNPTAFYLCASTGPGLGFNEQFFGPGTRLTVL.

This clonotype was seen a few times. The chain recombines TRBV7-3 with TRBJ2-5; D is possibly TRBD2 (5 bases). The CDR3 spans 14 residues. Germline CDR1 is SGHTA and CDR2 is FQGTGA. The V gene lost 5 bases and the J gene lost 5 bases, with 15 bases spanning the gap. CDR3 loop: CASSPRASGETQYF. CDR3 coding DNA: TGTGCCAGCAGCCCTAGGGCCTCGGGGGAGACCCAGTACTTC.

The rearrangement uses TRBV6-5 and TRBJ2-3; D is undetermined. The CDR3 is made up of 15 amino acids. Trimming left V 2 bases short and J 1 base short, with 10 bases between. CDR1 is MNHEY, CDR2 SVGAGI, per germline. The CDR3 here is CASSYVLGGTDTQYF. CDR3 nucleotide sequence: TGTGCCAGCAGTTACGTGCTAGGAGGCACAGATACGCAGTATTTT.

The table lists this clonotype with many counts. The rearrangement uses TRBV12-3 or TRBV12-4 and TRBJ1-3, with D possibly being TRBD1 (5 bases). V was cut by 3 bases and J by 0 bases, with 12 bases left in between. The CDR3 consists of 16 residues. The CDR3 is CASSLGDPRSGNTIYF. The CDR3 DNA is TGTGCCAGCAGTTTGGGGGACCCCCGCTCTGGAAACACCATATATTTT.

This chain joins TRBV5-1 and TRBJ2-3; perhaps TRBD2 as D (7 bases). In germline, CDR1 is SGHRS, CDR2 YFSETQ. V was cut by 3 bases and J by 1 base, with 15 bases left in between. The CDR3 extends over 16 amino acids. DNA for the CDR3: TGCGCCAGCAGCTGGGGGGCGCGGGGGCGCACAGATACGCAGTATTTT. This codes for CASSWGARGRTDTQYF.

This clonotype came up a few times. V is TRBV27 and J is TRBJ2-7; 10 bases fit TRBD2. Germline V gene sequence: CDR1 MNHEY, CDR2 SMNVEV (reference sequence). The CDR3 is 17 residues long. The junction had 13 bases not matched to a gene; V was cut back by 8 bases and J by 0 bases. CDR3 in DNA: TGTGCCAGCGCCCCTGGGCTAGCGGGGGACCGCTCCTACGAGCAGTACTTC. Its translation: CASAPGLAGDRSYEQYF.

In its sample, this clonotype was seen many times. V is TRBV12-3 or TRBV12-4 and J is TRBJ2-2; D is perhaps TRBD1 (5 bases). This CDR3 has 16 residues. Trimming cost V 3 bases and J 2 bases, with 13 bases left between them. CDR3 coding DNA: TGTGCCAGCAGTTTTCAAGTGGGGCTTAACACCGGGGAGCTGTTTTTT. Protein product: CASSFQVGLNTGELFF.

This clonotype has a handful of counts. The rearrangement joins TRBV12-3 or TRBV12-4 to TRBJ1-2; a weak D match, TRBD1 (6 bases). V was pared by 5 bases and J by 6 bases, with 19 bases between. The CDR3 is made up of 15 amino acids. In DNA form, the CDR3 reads TGTGCCAGCAGTAATGCCAGGGGCGTGTTTGATGGCTACACCTTC. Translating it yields CASSNARGVFDGYTF.